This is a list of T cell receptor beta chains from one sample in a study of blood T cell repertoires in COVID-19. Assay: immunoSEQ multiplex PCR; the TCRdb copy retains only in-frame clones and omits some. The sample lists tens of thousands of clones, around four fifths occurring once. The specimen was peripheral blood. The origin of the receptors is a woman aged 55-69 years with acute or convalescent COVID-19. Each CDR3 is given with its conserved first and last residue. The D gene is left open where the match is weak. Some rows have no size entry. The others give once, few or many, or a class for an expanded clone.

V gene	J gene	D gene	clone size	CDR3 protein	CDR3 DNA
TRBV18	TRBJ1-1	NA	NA	CASSSGGAEAFF	TGTGCCAGCTCAAGCGGCGGTGCTGAAGCTTTCTTT
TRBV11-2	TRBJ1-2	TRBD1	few	CASSLDRGQLYGYTF	TGTGCCAGCAGCTTAGATAGGGGGCAGCTCTATGGCTACACCTTC
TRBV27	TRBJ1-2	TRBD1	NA	CASSSLRDRKHGYTF	TGTGCCAGCAGTAGCCTACGGGACAGAAAGCATGGCTACACCTTC
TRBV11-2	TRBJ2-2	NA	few	CASSLGRGMSNTGELFF	TGTGCCAGCAGCTTAGGCCGGGGGATGTCGAACACCGGGGAGCTGTTTTTT
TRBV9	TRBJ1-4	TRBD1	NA	CASSAGQGEKLFF	TGTGCCAGCAGCGCTGGACAGGGGGAAAAACTGTTTTTT
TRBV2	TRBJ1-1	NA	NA	CASSDRTGTEAFF	TGTGCCAGCAGTGACAGAACGGGAACTGAAGCTTTCTTT
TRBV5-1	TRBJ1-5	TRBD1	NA	CASSLNRGSNQPQHF	TGCGCCAGCAGCTTGAACAGGGGAAGCAATCAGCCCCAGCATTTT
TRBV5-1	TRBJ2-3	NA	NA	CASSLRAGGLTDTQYF	TGCGCCAGCAGCTTAAGGGCCGGAGGCCTCACAGATACGCAGTATTTT
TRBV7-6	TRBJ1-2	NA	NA	CASSSVLTQAFANYGYTF	TGTGCCAGCAGCTCGGTCCTTACACAGGCGTTCGCTAACTATGGCTACACCTTC
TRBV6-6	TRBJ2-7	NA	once	CASSYSNYQTGQYF	TGTGCCAGCAGTTACTCGAACTACCAGACCGGGCAGTACTTC
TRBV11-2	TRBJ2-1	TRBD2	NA	CASSLDWAGGFNEQFF	TGTGCCAGCAGCTTAGATTGGGCGGGGGGATTCAATGAGCAGTTCTTC
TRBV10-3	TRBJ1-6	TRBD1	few	CAISETPGQGTSPLHF	TGTGCCATCAGTGAGACCCCGGGACAGGGGACTTCACCCCTCCACTTT
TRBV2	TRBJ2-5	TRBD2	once	CASSLLAGGEETQYF	TGTGCCAGCAGTCTGCTAGCGGGGGGGGAAGAGACCCAGTACTTC
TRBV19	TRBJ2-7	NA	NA	CASSDPGQTSYEQYF	TGTGCCAGTAGTGATCCCGGACAGACCTCCTACGAGCAGTACTTC
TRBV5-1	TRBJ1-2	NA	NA	CASSSTGSGGTGYTF	TGCGCCAGCAGTTCCACTGGGAGTGGGGGGACCGGCTACACCTTC
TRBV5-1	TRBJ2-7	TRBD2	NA	CASSLELAGTYEQYF	TGCGCCAGCAGCTTGGAACTAGCGGGGACCTACGAGCAGTACTTC
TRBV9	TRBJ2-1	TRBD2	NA	CASSVAGEGYSYNEQFF	TGTGCCAGCAGCGTAGCCGGGGAGGGTTACTCCTACAATGAGCAGTTCTTC
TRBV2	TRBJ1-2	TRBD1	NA	CASSELGQGDGYTF	TGTGCCAGCAGTGAACTGGGACAGGGGGACGGCTACACCTTC
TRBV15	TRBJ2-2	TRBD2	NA	CATSSFSGDTGELFF	TGTGCCACCAGTTCCTTTAGCGGGGACACCGGGGAGCTGTTTTTT
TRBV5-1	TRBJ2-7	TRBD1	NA	CASPNWLGQGARSYEQYF	TGCGCCAGCCCTAATTGGTTGGGACAGGGGGCCAGGTCCTACGAGCAGTACTTC
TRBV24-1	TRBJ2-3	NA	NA	CATSDSLPGVTDTQYF	TGTGCCACCAGTGATTCCCTTCCCGGAGTCACAGATACGCAGTATTTT
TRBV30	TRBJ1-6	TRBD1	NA	CAWRIDRGGSPLHF	TGTGCCTGGAGGATTGACAGGGGAGGTTCACCCCTCCACTTT
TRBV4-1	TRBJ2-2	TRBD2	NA	CASSAMGAGGPRELFF	TGCGCCAGCAGCGCAATGGGAGCGGGGGGGCCACGGGAGCTGTTTTTT
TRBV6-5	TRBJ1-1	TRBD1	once	CASSLQGEGEAFF	TGTGCCAGCAGCTTACAGGGGGAGGGTGAAGCTTTCTTT
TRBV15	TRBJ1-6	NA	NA	CATSRKSDSPLHF	TGTGCCACCAGCAGAAAATCGGATTCACCCCTCCACTTT
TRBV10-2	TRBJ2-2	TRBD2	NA	CASSDPPGSGGNTGELFF	TGCGCCAGCAGCGACCCCCCCGGGAGCGGGGGAAACACCGGGGAGCTGTTTTTT
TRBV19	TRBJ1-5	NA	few	CASSLGQRSNQPQHF	TGTGCCAGTAGTCTAGGACAGCGAAGCAATCAGCCCCAGCATTTT
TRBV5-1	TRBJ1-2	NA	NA	CASSLGSGGGYTF	TGCGCCAGCAGCTTGGGGTCGGGGGGCGGCTACACCTTC
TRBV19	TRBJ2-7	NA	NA	CASSIVGEETQYF	TGTGCCAGTAGTATAGTCGGTGAGGAGACGCAGTACTTC
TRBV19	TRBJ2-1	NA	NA	CASSIFGVQSSYNEQFF	TGTGCCAGTAGTATATTCGGGGTCCAGAGCTCCTACAATGAGCAGTTCTTC
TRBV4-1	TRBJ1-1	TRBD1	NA	CASSHRDRETEAFF	TGCGCCAGCAGCCACCGGGACAGGGAGACTGAAGCTTTCTTT
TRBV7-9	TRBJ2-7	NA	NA	CASSPQGSVEQYF	TGTGCCAGCAGCCCGCAGGGGTCGGTCGAGCAGTACTTC
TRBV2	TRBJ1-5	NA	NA	CASSVPTDSSNQPQHF	TGTGCCAGCAGTGTCCCGACGGACAGTAGCAATCAGCCCCAGCATTTT
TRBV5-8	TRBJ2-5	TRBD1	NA	CASSYWTGQETQYF	TGTGCCAGCAGCTACTGGACAGGGCAGGAGACCCAGTACTTC
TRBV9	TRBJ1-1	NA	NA	CASSARAGLGDTEAFF	TGTGCCAGCAGCGCCCGAGCCGGACTCGGGGACACTGAAGCTTTCTTT
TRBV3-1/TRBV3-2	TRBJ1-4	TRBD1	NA	CASSQGDRGREKLFF	TGTGCCAGCAGCCAAGGGGACAGGGGTCGTGAAAAACTGTTTTTT
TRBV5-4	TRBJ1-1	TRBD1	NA	CASSYQTGEGTEAFF	TGTGCCAGCAGCTATCAGACAGGGGAGGGCACTGAAGCTTTCTTT
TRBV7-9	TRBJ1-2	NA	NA	CASSLAAGSHGYTF	TGTGCCAGCAGCTTAGCGGCAGGGTCTCATGGCTACACCTTC
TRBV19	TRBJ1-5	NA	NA	CASSTRFQPQHF	TGTGCCAGTAGCACCAGGTTTCAGCCCCAGCATTTT
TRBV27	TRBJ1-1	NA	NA	CASSHGTESTEAFF	TGTGCCAGCAGCCACGGTACGGAGAGCACTGAAGCTTTCTTT
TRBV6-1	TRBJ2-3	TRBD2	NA	CATALVSGGTDTQYF	TGTGCCACCGCGCTGGTGAGCGGGGGAACAGATACGCAGTATTTT
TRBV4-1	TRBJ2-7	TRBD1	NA	CASSLGQGTYEQYF	TGCGCCAGCAGCCTGGGACAGGGAACCTACGAGCAGTACTTC